The source of this TCR beta chain is a study of CD8 T cells in ankylosing spondylitis (dated by TCRdb to about 2017). Describing the broader study: To find TCR variants linked to disease, the study profiled T cell receptor beta repertoires in ankylosing spondylitis patients and healthy donors. The whole study cohort included over 85 healthy donors and 20 to 30 ankylosing spondylitis patients. Samples of peripheral blood were taken, and for ankylosing spondylitis patients, synovial fluid was collected as well.

What the work shows at the level of the full study, not this receptor alone: A CD8+ phenotype was shown by the disease-linked clones, which were found at relatively low frequencies in peripheral blood. Some motif variants were previously reported in synovial fluid and blood of reactive arthritis patients, suggesting common disease-initiation mechanisms. The disease-linked clones were reported to be significantly enriched in matched synovial fluid samples from ankylosing spondylitis patients. A TCR beta motif of fewer than 10 highly homologous amino acid variants appeared characteristic of blood from ankylosing spondylitis patients.

The CDR3 contains 13 residues, cysteine and phenylalanine counted. Solely the CDR3 DNA is kept, with 39 bases framed from the first base. TCRdb names Illumina HiSeq 2500 as the instrument used. Quantitative 5'-RACE with molecular barcodes was used to prepare TCR beta libraries. The study's processing was this. Disease-linked TCR variants were identified with a new computational method built on a probabilistic model of VDJ rearrangement. In-frame beta chains were kept once TCRdb had trimmed the public reads at Q25 with fastp and called clones with MiXCR. Rows are unified per CDR3 protein, each entry keeping the most common DNA and genes. These V and J calls are TCRdb output, not the study's own analysis. The sample table lists about 240,000 distinct CDR3 sequences, roughly 8.6% of them with a count of one. Around 7% of the sample is taken by the ten largest. In its sample, this clonotype was seen many times. The clone's antigen remains unknown. No much larger clonotype is one base removed from it; base qualities were not supplied.

This chain joins TRBV21-1 to TRBJ2-7. TRBV21-1 is reported as a pseudogene. The material sequenced was blood, either unsorted or a sorted T cell fraction (not recorded which). The TCR comes from a male donor with ankylosing spondylitis or in good health (not recorded which). The CDR3 reads as follows: CASSKADNIGQYF. The DNA sequence follows: TGTGCCAGCAGCAAAGCGGATAATATCGGACAGTACTTC.